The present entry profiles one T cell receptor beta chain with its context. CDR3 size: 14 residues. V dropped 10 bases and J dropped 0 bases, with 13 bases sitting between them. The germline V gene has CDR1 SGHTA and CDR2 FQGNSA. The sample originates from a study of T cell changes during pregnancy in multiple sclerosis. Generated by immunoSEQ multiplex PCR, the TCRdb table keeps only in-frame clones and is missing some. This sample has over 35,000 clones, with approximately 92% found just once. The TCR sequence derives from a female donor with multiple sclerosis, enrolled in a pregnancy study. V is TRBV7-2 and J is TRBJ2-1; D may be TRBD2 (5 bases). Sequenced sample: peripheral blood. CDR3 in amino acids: CATLIASSYNEQFF. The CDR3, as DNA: TGTGCCACCCTTATAGCGAGCTCCTACAATGAGCAGTTCTTC.